This paragraph reports one T cell receptor beta chain. Its target is unknown. The CDR3 has 15 amino acids. The germline V gene has CDR1 LNHDA and CDR2 SQIVND (reference sequence). V lost 4 bases to trimming and J lost 8 bases; unmatched junction nucleotides: 11. The data are from a study of cytomegalovirus exposure and HLA in healthy donors. Study context: Per a later analysis, the 550 to 850 first-cohort and 120 validation repertoires shared one platform. Overall study results and limits: Reported results showed that the classifier diagnosed cytomegalovirus status with high specificity and sensitivity. Cytomegalovirus-associated TCR beta chains were listed, numbering some 150.

Data came from immunoSEQ multiplex PCR; TCRdb stores just in-frame clones and leaves some out. The data show 110,000 or so clones, about 85% seen once. The donors were part of the approximately 120-subject validation cohort, which stood apart from the 666-subject first cohort. The receptor was derived from a man aged 18 to 30 in good health and CMV-seropositive. Sequencing input: PBMCs. This rearrangement joins TRBV19 to TRBJ1-2, with TRBD1 matching 9 bases. The CDR3 bases are TGTGCCAGTAGTAGCGGGGGACAGGGTGTTTTCGGCTACACCTTC. It is translated as CASSSGGQGVFGYTF.